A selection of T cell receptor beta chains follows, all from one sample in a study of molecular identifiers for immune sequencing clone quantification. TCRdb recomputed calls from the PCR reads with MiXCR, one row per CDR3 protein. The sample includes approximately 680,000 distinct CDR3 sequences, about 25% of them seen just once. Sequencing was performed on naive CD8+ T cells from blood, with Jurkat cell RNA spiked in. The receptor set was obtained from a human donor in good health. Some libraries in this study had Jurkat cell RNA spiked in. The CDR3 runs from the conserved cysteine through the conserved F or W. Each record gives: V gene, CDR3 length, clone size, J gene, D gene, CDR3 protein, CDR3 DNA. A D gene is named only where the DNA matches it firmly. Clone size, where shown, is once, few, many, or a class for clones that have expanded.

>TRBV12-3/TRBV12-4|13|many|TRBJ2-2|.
CASRRPNTGELFF
TGTGCCAGCAGAAGACCTAACACCGGGGAGCTGTTTTTT
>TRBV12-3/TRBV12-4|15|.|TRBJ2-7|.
CASSPSTQGTYEQYF
TGTGCCAGCAGCCCAAGTACCCAGGGCACCTACGAGCAGTACTTC
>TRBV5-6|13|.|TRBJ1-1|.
CASGLVVNTEAFF
TGTGCCAGCGGCTTAGTGGTGAACACTGAAGCTTTCTTT
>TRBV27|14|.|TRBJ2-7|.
CASSWGRLVDEQYF
TGTGCCAGCTCGTGGGGTCGCCTAGTGGACGAGCAGTACTTC
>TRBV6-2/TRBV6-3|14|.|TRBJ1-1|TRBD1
CASNPDRGHTEAFF
TGTGCCAGCAACCCCGACAGGGGGCACACTGAAGCTTTCTTT
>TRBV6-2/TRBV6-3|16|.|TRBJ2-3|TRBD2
CASSYPLAGATDTQYF
TGTGCCAGCAGTTACCCCCTAGCGGGGGCCACAGATACGCAGTATTTT
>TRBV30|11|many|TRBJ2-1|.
CAWTEGGVQFF
TGTGCCTGGACCGAGGGGGGTGTGCAGTTCTTC
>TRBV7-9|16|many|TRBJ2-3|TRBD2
CASSLSSGRASDTQYF
TGTGCCAGCAGCCTATCTAGCGGGAGGGCCTCAGATACGCAGTATTTT
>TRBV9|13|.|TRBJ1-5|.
CASNWGRDQPQHF
TGTGCCAGCAATTGGGGGAGGGATCAGCCCCAGCATTTT
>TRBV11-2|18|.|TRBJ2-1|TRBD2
CASSLDRLAENPSAEQFF
TGTGCCAGCAGCTTAGACCGGCTAGCGGAGAACCCTTCCGCTGAGCAGTTCTTC
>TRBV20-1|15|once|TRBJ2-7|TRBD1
CSARVPGQSPYEQYF
TGCAGTGCGAGAGTTCCGGGACAGTCTCCCTACGAGCAGTACTTC
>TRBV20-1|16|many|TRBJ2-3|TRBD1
CSARPDRGYEADTQYF
TGCAGTGCTAGACCGGACAGGGGGTACGAAGCAGATACGCAGTATTTT
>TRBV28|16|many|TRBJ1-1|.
CASSAAEVLMNTEAFF
TGTGCCAGCAGTGCGGCCGAGGTCTTGATGAACACTGAAGCTTTCTTT
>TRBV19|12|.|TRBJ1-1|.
CASSILGAEAFF
TGTGCCAGTAGTATCCTTGGCGCTGAAGCTTTCTTT
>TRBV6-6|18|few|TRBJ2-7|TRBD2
CASSRMGLAGGPTAEQYF
TGTGCCAGCAGTCGAATGGGACTAGCGGGAGGGCCCACGGCCGAGCAGTACTTC
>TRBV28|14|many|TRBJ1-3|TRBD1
CASSTGGSGNTIYF
TGTGCCAGCAGCACAGGGGGCTCTGGAAACACCATATATTTT
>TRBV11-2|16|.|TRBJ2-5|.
CASSLGQGGGRETQYF
TGTGCCAGCAGCTTAGGACAGGGAGGTGGCCGGGAGACCCAGTACTTC
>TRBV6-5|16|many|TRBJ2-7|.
CASSYSGRGRAYEQYF
TGTGCCAGCAGTTACTCGGGCAGGGGAAGGGCCTACGAGCAGTACTTC
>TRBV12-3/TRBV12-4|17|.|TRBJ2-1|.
CASSLFLTGGSDREQFF
TGTGCGAGCAGTTTATTTCTTACGGGGGGATCCGACAGGGAGCAGTTCTTC
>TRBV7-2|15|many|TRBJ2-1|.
CASSSGPGSYNEQFF
TGTGCCAGCAGCTCCGGGCCAGGGTCCTACAATGAGCAGTTCTTC
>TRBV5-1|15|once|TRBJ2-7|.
CAGSLAPGNSYEQYF
TGCGCCGGCAGCTTGGCGCCTGGAAACTCCTACGAGCAGTACTTC
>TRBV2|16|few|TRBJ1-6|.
CASLPGVSSYNSPLHF
TGTGCCAGCCTCCCAGGGGTGAGCTCCTATAATTCACCCCTCCACTTT
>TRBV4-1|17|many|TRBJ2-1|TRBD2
CASSQSPVAGGYNEQFF
TGCGCCAGCAGCCAATCTCCGGTAGCGGGGGGGTACAATGAGCAGTTCTTC
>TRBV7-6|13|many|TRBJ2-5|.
CASSLLSKETQYF
TGTGCCAGCAGCTTACTTAGCAAAGAGACCCAGTACTTC
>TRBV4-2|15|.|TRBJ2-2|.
CASSQRDTNTGELFF
TGTGCCAGCAGCCAACGGGACACGAACACCGGGGAGCTGTTTTTT
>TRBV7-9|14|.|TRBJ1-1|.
CVSSLIGLNTEAFF
TGTGTCAGCAGCTTAATAGGTCTGAACACTGAAGCTTTCTTT
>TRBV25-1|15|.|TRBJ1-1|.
CASSEILGRRTEAFF
TGTGCCAGCAGTGAGATCCTGGGACGACGGACTGAAGCTTTCTTT
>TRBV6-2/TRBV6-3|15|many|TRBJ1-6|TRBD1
CASSFGTGDNSPLHF
TGTGCCAGCAGTTTCGGGACAGGCGATAATTCACCCCTCCACTTT
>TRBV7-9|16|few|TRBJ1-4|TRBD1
CASSNSRTGRFEKLFF
TGTGCCAGCAGCAATAGCCGGACAGGGCGATTTGAAAAACTGTTTTTT
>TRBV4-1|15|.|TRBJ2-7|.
CASSQVSRAAYEQYF
TGCGCCAGCAGCCAGGTCTCTAGGGCAGCCTACGAGCAGTACTTC
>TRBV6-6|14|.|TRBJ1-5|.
CASSYGGINQPQHF
TGTGCCAGCAGTTACGGGGGAATCAATCAGCCCCAGCATTTT
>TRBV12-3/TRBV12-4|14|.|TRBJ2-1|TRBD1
CASRLGDRINEQFF
TGTGCCAGCAGGCTCGGGGACAGGATCAATGAGCAGTTCTTC
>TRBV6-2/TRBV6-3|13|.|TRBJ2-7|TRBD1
CASSQGVAYAQYF
TGTGCCAGCTCGCAGGGGGTAGCCTACGCGCAGTACTTC
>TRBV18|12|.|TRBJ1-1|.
CASSRGEPEAFF
TGTGCCAGCTCCCGCGGTGAGCCTGAAGCTTTCTTT
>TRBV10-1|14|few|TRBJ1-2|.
CASRPGAWSDGYTF
TGCGCCAGCAGACCGGGAGCCTGGTCGGACGGCTACACCTTC
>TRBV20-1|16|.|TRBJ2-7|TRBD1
CSARDSRTGLTYEQYF
TGCAGTGCTAGAGATTCCCGGACAGGCCTTACCTACGAGCAGTACTTC
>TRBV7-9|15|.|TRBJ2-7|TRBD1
CASSPWTGGTYEQYF
TGTGCCAGCAGCCCTTGGACAGGAGGAACCTACGAGCAGTACTTC
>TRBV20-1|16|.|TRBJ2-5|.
CSATHRDGVYQETQYF
TGCAGTGCTACCCACCGGGACGGAGTGTACCAAGAGACCCAGTACTTC
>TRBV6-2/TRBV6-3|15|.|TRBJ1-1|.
CASSYREGLNTEAFF
TGTGCCAGCAGTTACCGTGAGGGACTGAACACTGAAGCTTTCTTT
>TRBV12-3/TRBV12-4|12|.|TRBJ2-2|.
CASNGDTGELFF
TGTGCCAGCAACGGGGATACCGGGGAGCTGTTTTTT
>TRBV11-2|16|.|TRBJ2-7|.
CASSLGGPSGNYEQYF
TGTGCCAGCAGCTTGGGGGGACCTTCGGGGAACTACGAGCAGTACTTC